Reported below is one T cell receptor beta chain. The data belong to a study of blood T cell repertoires in COVID-19. Turning to the study itself: The origin of the acute and convalescent COVID-19 samples was the United States, Italy and Spain. In each case, the material was cDNA or gDNA derived from T cells, B-cell-depleted T cells, or PBMCs.

In the authors' workflow: Amplified reference gene primers provided the basis for estimating nucleated cell counts. Clones were read by immunoSEQ multiplex PCR, and TCRdb kept only the in-frame ones, dropping some. From that table come the V and J calls and clone size; the DNA was used to work out D and trimming. The sample includes 250,000 to 300,000 clones, 81% seen only once; the top ten take around 2.9%. V was clipped by 0 bases and J by 0 bases, with 16 bases between them. The CDR3 sequence is 18 residues long. CDR1 is SGHDT, CDR2 YYEEEE, per germline. This TCR was sampled from a woman aged 60-70 years with active or convalescent COVID-19. The gene calls are TRBV5-6 and TRBJ2-1, with D maybe TRBD2 (5 bases). Input material: peripheral blood. Here the CDR3 reads CASSLARGLSSSYNEQFF. The CDR3 nucleotides are TGTGCCAGCAGCTTGGCCCGCGGACTTTCAAGCTCCTACAATGAGCAGTTCTTC.